Presented here are 15 T cell receptor beta chains from one specimen sequenced in a study of blood T cells in healthy people across ages. A second roughly 6 to 12 cycle PCR used barcoded and J-beta primers. TCRdb recomputed calls from the 5' RACE reads with MiXCR, one row per CDR3 protein. The repertoire consists of about 1.5 million distinct CDR3 sequences, with 35% to 45% occurring once and the leading ten covering over 3.5%. Sample: blood. These TCRs come from a woman aged 18-35 years in good health.

In regard to this clonotype: This may come from a read error, since a much larger clone is one base off. J is TRBJ2-5 and V is TRBV29-1; D tentatively reads TRBD1 or TRBD2 (5 bases each). The DNA end favors TRBJ2-7, so the J call may be wrong. The CDR3 extends over 12 amino acids. Germline V gene sequence: CDR1 SQVTM, CDR2 ANQGSEA. CDR3 sequence (DNA): TGCAGCGTTGGAGAGGGGTCCTGCGAGCAGTACTTC. Its protein product is CSVGEGSCEQYF.

In DNA, the CDR3 is TGTGCCAGCAGGGGCCTCTCCTACAATGAGCAGTACTTC. This encodes CASRGLSYNEQYF. The V and J genes are TRBV2 and TRBJ2-1; no definite D call. The J call may be faulty, since TRBJ2-7 better matches the DNA end. This CDR3 is built from 13 residues. Germline V gene data show CDR1 as SNHLY and CDR2 as FYNNEI.

For the CDR3, the DNA is TGTGCCAGCAGCAAACTAGCGGGCACTAGCACAGATACGCAGTATTTT. Translating it yields CASSKLAGTSTDTQYF. The rearrangement uses TRBV7-2 and TRBJ2-3, with TRBD2 identical over 9 bases. In germline, CDR1 is SGHTA, CDR2 FQGNSA. V trimming: 5 bases; J trimming: 0 bases; junction bases outside the gene matches: 6. The CDR3 spans 16 residues. The variable domain in full, with the rest retrieved from reference TRBV7-2 and TRBJ2-3, is GAGVSQSPSNKVTEKGKDVELRCDPISGHTALYWYRQSLGQGLEFLIYFQGNSAPDKSGLPSDRFSAERTGGSVSTLTIQRTQQEDSAVYLCASSKLAGTSTDTQYFGPGTRLTVL.

This chain links TRBV7-3 with TRBJ2-1; TRBD2 aligns across 10 bases. V was clipped by 3 bases and J by 5 bases; unmatched bases: 4. Germline CDR1 and CDR2: SGHTA and FQGTGA. The CDR3 spans 15 residues. The CDR3 loop reads CASSFSGLANNEQFF. CDR3 nucleotides: TGTGCCAGCAGCTTCTCGGGACTAGCGAACAATGAGCAGTTCTTC.

The V and J genes are TRBV12-3 or TRBV12-4 and TRBJ2-3; D is uncertain. Trimming stripped 6 bases from V and 2 bases from J, with 15 bases between. The CDR3 contains 15 residues. The CDR3 nucleotides read TGTGCCAGCAGCCGTCCGAAGCTCTACACAGATACGCAGTATTTT. It translates to CASSRPKLYTDTQYF.

The V and J genes are TRBV18 and TRBJ2-5; D might be TRBD1 (6 bases). Germline CDR1 KGHSH, CDR2 LQKENI. The CDR3 is 13 amino acids. V was trimmed by 1 base and J by 3 bases, leaving 6 bases between them. Written as DNA, the CDR3 is TGTGCCAGCTCACCACACAGGGAAGAGACCCAGTACTTC. This translates into CASSPHREETQYF.

V and J are TRBV2 and TRBJ1-2; the D is unclear. The CDR3 is 14 residues long. The ends were cut back, 4 bases at V and 5 bases at J, with 14 bases in the middle. In germline, CDR1 is SNHLY, CDR2 FYNNEI. The CDR3, as DNA: TGTGCCAGCAGTGTAGAAGGGCTCGGGTATGGCTACACCTTC. It yields the protein CASSVEGLGYGYTF.

This clonotype was detected a few times. The chain carries TRBV7-2 and TRBJ2-5, with a possible D match to TRBD1 (6 bases). Trimming took off 2 bases at V and 2 bases at J, with 9 bases between the two ends. The germline CDR1 and CDR2 sequences are SGHTA and FQGNSA. CDR3 length: 14 residues. CDR3 nucleotide sequence: TGTGCCAGCAGCTTACCTACAGGGCAAGAGACCCAGTACTTC. It codes for CASSLPTGQETQYF.

The chain uses TRBV4-2 and TRBJ2-2; D remains ambiguous. The CDR3 is 15 amino acids. The germline gives CDR1 LGHNA, CDR2 YNFKEQ. Trimming left V 4 bases short and J 4 bases short, with 13 bases between. The CDR3 coding sequence is TGTGCCAGCAGCCCCCGTTCCCAGTCCACCGGGGAGCTGTTTTTT. Amino acid sequence: CASSPRSQSTGELFF.

This chain uses TRBV6-6 with TRBJ2-1; D may correspond to TRBD1 or TRBD2 (5 bases each). CDR3 length: 14 residues. V was trimmed by 8 bases and J by 3 bases, leaving 14 bases between them. Germline V lookup: CDR1 MNHNY, CDR2 SVGAGI (reference sequence). Written as DNA, the CDR3 is TGTGCCAGCGGCCCAAGGGACCTCTACAATGAGCAGTTCTTC. It codes for CASGPRDLYNEQFF.

The CDR3 DNA reads TGCAGTGCTGGACTAACAGGGGAAGGAACAAACATTCAGTACTTC. It encodes CSAGLTGEGTNIQYF. The J gene is TRBJ2-7, the V gene TRBV20-1; TRBD1 might be the D (7 bases). With the DNA end fitting TRBJ2-4 better, the J assignment may be wrong. The CDR3 covers 15 residues. Germline CDR1 reads DFQATT; CDR2 reads SNEGSKA (reference sequence).

The J gene is TRBJ2-3, the V gene TRBV5-4; D remains unclear. CDR3 length: 13 residues. The V and J ends lost 0 bases and 6 bases respectively, with 8 bases between them. The germline V gene encodes CDR1 SGHNT and CDR2 YYREEE (reference sequence). This CDR3 reads CASSLDQSDTQYF. CDR3 coding DNA: TGTGCCAGCAGCTTGGATCAGTCCGATACGCAGTATTTT.

The CDR3 bases are TGCGCCAGCAGCCAAGCCCTTGGACTAGCGGGGAATGAGCAGTTCTTC. The encoded protein is CASSQALGLAGNEQFF. V usage is TRBV4-1 and J usage is TRBJ2-1, with 12 bases fitting TRBD2. The CDR3 has 16 residues. Trimming took 1 base from V and 7 from J; bases not matched to a gene: 5. Germline CDR1 and CDR2: MGHRA and YSYEKL.

V is TRBV12-3 or TRBV12-4 and J is TRBJ2-7; D uncertain. Between the trimmed V and J ends, which lost 0 bases and 4 bases, there was a span of 7 bases. This CDR3 comprises 13 residues. The CDR3 DNA reads as TGTGCCAGCAGTTTAGCGGCACAATACGAGCAGTACTTC. Translating gives CASSLAAQYEQYF.

The J gene is TRBJ2-7, the V gene TRBV9; 10 positions agree with TRBD2. Trimming removed 0 bases from V and 2 bases from J; junction bases left unmatched: 8. CDR1 and CDR2 (germline): SGDLS, YYNGEE. This CDR3 is 17 amino acids long. DNA of the CDR3: TGTGCCAGCAGCGTAGGAAAGTCTAGCGGGAGCCCCTACGAGCAGTACTTC. This encodes CASSVGKSSGSPYEQYF.